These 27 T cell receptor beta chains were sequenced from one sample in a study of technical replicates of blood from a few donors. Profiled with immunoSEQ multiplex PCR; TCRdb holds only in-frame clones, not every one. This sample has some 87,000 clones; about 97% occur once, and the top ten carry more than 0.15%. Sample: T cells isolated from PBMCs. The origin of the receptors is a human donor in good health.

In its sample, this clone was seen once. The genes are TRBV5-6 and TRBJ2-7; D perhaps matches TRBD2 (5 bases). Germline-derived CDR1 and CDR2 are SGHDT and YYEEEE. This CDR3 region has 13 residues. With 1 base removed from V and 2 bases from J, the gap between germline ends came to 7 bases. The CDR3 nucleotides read TGTGCCAGCAGCTTGTCCGGGGCCTACGAGCAGTACTTC. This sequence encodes CASSLSGAYEQYF.

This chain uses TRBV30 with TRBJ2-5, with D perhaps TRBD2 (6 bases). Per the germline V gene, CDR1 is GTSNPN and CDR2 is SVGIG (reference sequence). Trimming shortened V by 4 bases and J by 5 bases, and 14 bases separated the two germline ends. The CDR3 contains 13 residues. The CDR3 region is CAWISGLGETQYF. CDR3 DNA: TGTGCCTGGATTAGCGGCCTCGGGGAGACCCAGTACTTC.

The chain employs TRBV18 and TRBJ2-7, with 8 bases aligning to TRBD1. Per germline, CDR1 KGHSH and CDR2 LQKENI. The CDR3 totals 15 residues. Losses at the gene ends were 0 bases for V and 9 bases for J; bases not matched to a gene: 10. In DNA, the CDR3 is TGTGCCAGCTCACCACCGGGGACAGGATTCCGCGGGCAGTACTTC. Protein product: CASSPPGTGFRGQYF.

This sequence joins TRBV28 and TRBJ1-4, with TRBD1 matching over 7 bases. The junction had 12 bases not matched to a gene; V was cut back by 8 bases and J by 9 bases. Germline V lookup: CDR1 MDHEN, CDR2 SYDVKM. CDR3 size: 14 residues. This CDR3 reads CASGSPGQIKKLFF. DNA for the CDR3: TGTGCCAGCGGTTCCCCGGGACAGATTAAAAAACTGTTTTTT.

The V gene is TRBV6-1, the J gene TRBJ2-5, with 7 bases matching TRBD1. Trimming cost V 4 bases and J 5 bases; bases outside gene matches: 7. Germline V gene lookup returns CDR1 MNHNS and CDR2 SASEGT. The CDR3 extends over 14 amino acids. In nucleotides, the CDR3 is TGTGCCAGCAGTGGACAGGGCTTGTTGGAGACCCAGTACTTC. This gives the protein CASSGQGLLETQYF.

The CDR3 here is CASRRLAGVPDTQYF. For the CDR3, the DNA is TGTGCCAGCAGAAGACTAGCGGGAGTCCCGGATACGCAGTATTTT. The chain is built from TRBV28 and TRBJ2-3; TRBD2 aligns across 12 bases. With 6 bases clipped from V and 6 bases from J, the junction kept 7 bases outside the gene matches. This CDR3 has 15 residues. Germline CDR1 reads MDHEN; CDR2 reads SYDVKM.

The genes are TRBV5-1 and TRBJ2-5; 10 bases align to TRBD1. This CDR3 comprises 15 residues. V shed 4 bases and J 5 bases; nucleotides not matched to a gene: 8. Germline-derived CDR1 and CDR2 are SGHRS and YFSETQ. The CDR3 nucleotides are TGCGCCAGCAGCCTGACGACAGGGGGCATGGAGACCCAGTACTTC. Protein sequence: CASSLTTGGMETQYF.

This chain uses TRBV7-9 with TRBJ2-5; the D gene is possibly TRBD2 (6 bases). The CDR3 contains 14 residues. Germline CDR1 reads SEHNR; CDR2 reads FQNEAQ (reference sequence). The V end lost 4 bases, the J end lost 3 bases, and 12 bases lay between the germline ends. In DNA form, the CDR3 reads TGTGCCAGCAGCTACGGGGGTTCTAAAGAGACCCAGTACTTC. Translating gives CASSYGGSKETQYF.

For the CDR3, the DNA is TGTGCCAGCAGTCGCGGACTGGGTGAGCAGTTCTTC. This encodes CASSRGLGEQFF. This chain links TRBV6-5 with TRBJ2-1, with D maybe TRBD2 (5 bases). Trimming stripped 5 bases from V and 9 bases from J, with 11 bases between. CDR3 length: 12 amino acids. Germline V gives CDR1 MNHEY, CDR2 SVGAGI.

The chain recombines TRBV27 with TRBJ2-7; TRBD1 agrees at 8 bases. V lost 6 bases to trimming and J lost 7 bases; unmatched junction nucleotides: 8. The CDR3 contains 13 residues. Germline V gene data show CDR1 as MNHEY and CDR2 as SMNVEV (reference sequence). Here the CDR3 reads CASSDSGTGEQYF. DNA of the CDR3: TGTGCCAGCAGCGATTCCGGGACAGGTGAGCAGTACTTC.

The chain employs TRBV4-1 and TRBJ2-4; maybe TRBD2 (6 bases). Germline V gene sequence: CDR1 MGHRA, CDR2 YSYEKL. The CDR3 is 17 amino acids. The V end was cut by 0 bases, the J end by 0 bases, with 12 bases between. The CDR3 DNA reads TGCGCCAGCAGCCAAGATGGGGACTCCTTAGCCAAAAACATTCAGTACTTC. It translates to CASSQDGDSLAKNIQYF.

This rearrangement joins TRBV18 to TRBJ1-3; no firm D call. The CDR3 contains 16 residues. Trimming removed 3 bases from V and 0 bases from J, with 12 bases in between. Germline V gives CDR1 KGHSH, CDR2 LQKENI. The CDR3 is CASSPELGLSGNTIYF. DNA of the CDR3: TGTGCCAGCTCACCTGAACTAGGTCTCTCTGGAAACACCATATATTTT.

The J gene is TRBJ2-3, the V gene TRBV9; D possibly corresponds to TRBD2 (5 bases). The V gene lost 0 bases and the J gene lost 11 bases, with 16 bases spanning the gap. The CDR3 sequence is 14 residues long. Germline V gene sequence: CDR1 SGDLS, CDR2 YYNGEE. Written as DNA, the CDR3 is TGTGCCAGCAGCGTAGCTCAAACCCGGGATGAGCAGTATTTT. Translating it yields CASSVAQTRDEQYF.

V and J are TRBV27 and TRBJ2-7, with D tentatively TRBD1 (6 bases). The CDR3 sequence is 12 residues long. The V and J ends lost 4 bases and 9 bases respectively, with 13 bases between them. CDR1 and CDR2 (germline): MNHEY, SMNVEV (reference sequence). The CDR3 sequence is CASSSIRQAQYF. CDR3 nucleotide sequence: TGTGCCAGCAGTTCCATCCGACAGGCGCAGTACTTC.

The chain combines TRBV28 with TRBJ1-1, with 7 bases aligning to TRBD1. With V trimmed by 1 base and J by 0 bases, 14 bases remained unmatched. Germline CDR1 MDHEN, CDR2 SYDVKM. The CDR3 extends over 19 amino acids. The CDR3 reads CASSLSVGATGSLNTEAFF. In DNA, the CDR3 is TGTGCCAGCAGTTTATCTGTAGGGGCGACAGGGTCCCTGAACACTGAAGCTTTCTTT. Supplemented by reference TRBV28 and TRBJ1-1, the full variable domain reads DVKVTQSSRYLVKRTGEKVFLECVQDMDHENMFWYRQDPGLGLRLIYFSYDVKMKEKGDIPEGYSVSREKKERFSLILESASTNQTSMYLCASSLSVGATGSLNTEAFFGQGTRLTVV.

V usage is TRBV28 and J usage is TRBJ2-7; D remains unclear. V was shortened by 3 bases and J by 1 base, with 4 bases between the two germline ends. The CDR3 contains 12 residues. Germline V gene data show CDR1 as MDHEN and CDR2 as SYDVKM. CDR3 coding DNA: TGTGCCAGCAGTTTCCAGTCCTACGAGCAGTACTTC. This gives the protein CASSFQSYEQYF. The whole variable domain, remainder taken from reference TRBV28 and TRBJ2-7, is DVKVTQSSRYLVKRTGEKVFLECVQDMDHENMFWYRQDPGLGLRLIYFSYDVKMKEKGDIPEGYSVSREKKERFSLILESASTNQTSMYLCASSFQSYEQYFGPGTRLTVT.

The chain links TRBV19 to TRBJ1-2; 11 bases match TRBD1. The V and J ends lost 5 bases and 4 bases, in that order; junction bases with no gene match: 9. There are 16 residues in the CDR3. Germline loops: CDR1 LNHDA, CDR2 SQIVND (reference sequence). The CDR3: CASSLTTGTGGYGYTF. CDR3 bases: TGTGCCAGTAGTTTAACTACCGGGACAGGGGGCTATGGCTACACCTTC. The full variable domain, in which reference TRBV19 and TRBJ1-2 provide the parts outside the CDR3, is DGGITQSPKYLFRKEGQNVTLSCEQNLNHDAMYWYRQDPGQGLRLIYYSQIVNDFQKGDIAEGYSVSREKKESFPLTVTSAQKNPTAFYLCASSLTTGTGGYGYTFGSGTRLTVV.

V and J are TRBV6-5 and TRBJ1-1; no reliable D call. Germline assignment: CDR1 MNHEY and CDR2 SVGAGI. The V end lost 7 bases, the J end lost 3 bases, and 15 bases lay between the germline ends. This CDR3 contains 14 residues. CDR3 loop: CASKEGQRDTEAFF. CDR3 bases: TGTGCCAGCAAAGAGGGCCAGCGGGACACTGAAGCTTTCTTT.

CDR3 bases: TGTGCCAGCACCGGGACAGTGAACACCGGGGAGCTGTTTTTT. Amino acid sequence: CASTGTVNTGELFF. This chain joins TRBV9 and TRBJ2-2; 7 nucleotides agree with TRBD1. Germline V gene data show CDR1 as SGDLS and CDR2 as YYNGEE. J gave up 1 base and V 6 bases, and 3 bases lay outside the gene matches. There are 14 residues in the CDR3.

The CDR3 DNA reads TGTGCCAGCAGTTACGGGACAGGGGGTCAGCCCCAGCATTTT. Translation gives CASSYGTGGQPQHF. This chain links TRBV6-5 with TRBJ1-5; 11 nucleotides line up with TRBD1. V shed 2 bases, J shed 6 bases, and the junction held 0 bases outside the gene matches. There are 14 residues in the CDR3. From germline, CDR1 is MNHEY and CDR2 SVGAGI.

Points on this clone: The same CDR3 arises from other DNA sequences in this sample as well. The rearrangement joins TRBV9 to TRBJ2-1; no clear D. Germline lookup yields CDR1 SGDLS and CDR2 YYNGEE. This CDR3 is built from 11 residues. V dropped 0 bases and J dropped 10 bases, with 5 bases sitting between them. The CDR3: CASSVGPEQFF. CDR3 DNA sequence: TGTGCCAGCAGCGTAGGGCCCGAGCAGTTCTTC.

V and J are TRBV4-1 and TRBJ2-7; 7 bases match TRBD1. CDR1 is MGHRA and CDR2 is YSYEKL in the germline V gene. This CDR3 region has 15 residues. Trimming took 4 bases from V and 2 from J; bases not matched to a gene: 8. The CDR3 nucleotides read TGCGCCAGCAGCCCACACAGGGGACCTACCTACGAGCAGTACTTC. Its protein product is CASSPHRGPTYEQYF.

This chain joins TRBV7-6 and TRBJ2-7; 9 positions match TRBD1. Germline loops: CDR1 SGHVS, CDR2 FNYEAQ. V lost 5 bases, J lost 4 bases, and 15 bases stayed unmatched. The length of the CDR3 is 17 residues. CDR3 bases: TGTGCCAGCAGCCTAAGGATGGGGGGACAGGGAATATACGAGCAGTACTTC. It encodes CASSLRMGGQGIYEQYF.

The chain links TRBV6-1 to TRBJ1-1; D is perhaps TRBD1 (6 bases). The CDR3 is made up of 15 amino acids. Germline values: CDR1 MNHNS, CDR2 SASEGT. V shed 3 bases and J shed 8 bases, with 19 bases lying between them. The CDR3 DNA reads TGTGCCAGCAGTGATATCGGGACACGTAGCGCCGAAGCTTTCTTT. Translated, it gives CASSDIGTRSAEAFF.

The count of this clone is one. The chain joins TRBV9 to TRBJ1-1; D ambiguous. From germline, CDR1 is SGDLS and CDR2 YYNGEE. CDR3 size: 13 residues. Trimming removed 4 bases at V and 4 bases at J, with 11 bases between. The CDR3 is CASSLPGATEAFF. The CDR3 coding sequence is TGTGCCAGCAGCTTGCCGGGTGCCACTGAAGCTTTCTTT.

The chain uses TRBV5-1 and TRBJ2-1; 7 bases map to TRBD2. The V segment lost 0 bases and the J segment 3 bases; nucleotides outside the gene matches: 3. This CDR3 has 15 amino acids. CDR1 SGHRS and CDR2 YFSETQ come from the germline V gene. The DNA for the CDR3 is TGCGCCAGCAGCTTGGCCACTAGCGACTACAATGAGCAGTTCTTC. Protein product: CASSLATSDYNEQFF.

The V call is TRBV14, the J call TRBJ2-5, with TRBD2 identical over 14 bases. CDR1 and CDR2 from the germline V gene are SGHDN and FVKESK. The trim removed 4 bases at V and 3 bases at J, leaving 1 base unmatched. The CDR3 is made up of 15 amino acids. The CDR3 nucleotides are TGTGCCAGCAGCCGGGGACTAGCGGGAGAAGAGACCCAGTACTTC. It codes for CASSRGLAGEETQYF. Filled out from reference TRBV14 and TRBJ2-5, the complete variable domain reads EAGVTQFPSHSVIEKGQTVTLRCDPISGHDNLYWYRRVMGKEIKFLLHFVKESKQDESGMPNNRFLAERTGGTYSTLKVQPAELEDSGVYFCASSRGLAGEETQYFGPGTRLLVL.